These 17 T cell receptor beta chains were all obtained from the same sample, sequenced in a study of cytomegalovirus exposure and HLA in healthy donors. Primers for the PCR totalled 60 Vbeta and 13 Jbeta. Measured with immunoSEQ multiplex PCR; TCRdb has only the in-frame clones, and not every one. Among approximately 190,000 clones, around 80% were seen once, and the ten largest hold around 2.1%. What was sequenced was PBMCs. These receptors all come from a woman aged 18-30 years in good health and CMV-seropositive.

This chain connects TRBV15 to TRBJ1-2, with 7 bases aligning to TRBD1. The CDR3 runs 15 residues. The V gene end was trimmed by 1 base and the J gene end by 0 bases; junction bases not matched to a gene: 2. CDR1 is LNHNV, CDR2 YYDKDF, per germline (reference sequence). Here the CDR3 reads CATSRGGTANYGYTF. The CDR3 DNA reads as TGTGCCACCAGCAGAGGGGGGACAGCTAACTATGGCTACACCTTC.

The chain employs TRBV4-3 and TRBJ1-5; the D is unclear. The CDR3 extends over 14 amino acids. CDR1 LGHNA and CDR2 YSLEER come from the germline V gene. Trimming took off 4 bases at V and 9 bases at J, with 16 bases between the two ends. CDR3 residues: CASSPAGGIAPQHF. The CDR3 nucleotides read TGCGCCAGCAGCCCGGCGGGCGGGATAGCGCCCCAGCATTTT.

The V gene is TRBV19, the J gene TRBJ1-1, with a tentative D call TRBD1 (6 bases). CDR1 is LNHDA and CDR2 is SQIVND in the germline V gene (reference sequence). Trimming left V 6 bases short and J 3 bases short, with 11 bases between. The CDR3 is 13 amino acids. CDR3 loop: CASRIHRDTEAFF. In nucleotides, the CDR3 is TGTGCCAGTAGGATTCACAGGGACACTGAAGCTTTCTTT.

V usage is TRBV5-1 and J usage is TRBJ2-3, with 7 positions matching TRBD2. The CDR3 has 14 residues. The junction had 7 bases not matched to a gene; V was cut back by 7 bases and J by 2 bases. Germline-derived CDR1 and CDR2 are SGHRS and YFSETQ. In nucleotides, the CDR3 is TGCGCCAGCTCCCCCCTAGCGGCCACAGATACGCAGTATTTT. Translated: CASSPLAATDTQYF. Using reference TRBV5-1 and TRBJ2-3 for the parts outside the CDR3, the full variable domain is KAGVTQTPRYLIKTRGQQVTLSCSPISGHRSVSWYQQTPGQGLQFLFEYFSETQRNKGNFPGRFSGRQFSNSRSEMNVSTLELGDSALYLCASSPLAATDTQYFGPGTRLTVL.

This chain links TRBV7-3 with TRBJ2-1; 10 nucleotides agree with TRBD2. Trimming cost V 3 bases and J 4 bases; bases outside gene matches: 3. The CDR3 consists of 15 residues. Germline V CDR1 and CDR2: SGHTA, FQGTGA. CDR3 bases: TGTGCCAGCAGCTTTCAGCGGGGGGGTTACAATGAGCAGTTCTTC. Protein sequence: CASSFQRGGYNEQFF.

As DNA, the CDR3 is TGTGCCAGCACCGAGGGCGTAGATACGCAGTATTTT. It codes for CASTEGVDTQYF. This sequence joins TRBV6-1 and TRBJ2-3; maybe TRBD2 (5 bases). Germline V CDR1 and CDR2: MNHNS, SASEGT. V was shortened by 7 bases and J by 5 bases, with 10 bases between the two germline ends. This CDR3 is built from 12 residues.

The chain links TRBV9 to TRBJ2-7; D gene unclear. Trimming took 0 bases from V and 0 from J, leaving 13 bases between them. The length of the CDR3 is 16 residues. Per germline, CDR1 SGDLS and CDR2 YYNGEE. Written as DNA, the CDR3 is TGTGCCAGCAGCGTAGCTACAGCCTCAAGCTCCTACGAGCAGTACTTC. Protein: CASSVATASSSYEQYF.

The genes are TRBV5-1 and TRBJ2-1; the D gene is possibly TRBD1 (6 bases). CDR1 SGHRS and CDR2 YFSETQ come from the germline V gene. The V gene lost 1 base and the J gene lost 2 bases, with 25 bases spanning the gap. The CDR3 runs to 20 residues. Here the CDR3 DNA reads TGCGCCAGCAGCTTGCTATTACAGGGTACTGTGGGGATTCCCTACAATGAGCAGTTCTTC. Translation: CASSLLLQGTVGIPYNEQFF.

The sample holds one count of this clone. The V gene is TRBV30, the J gene TRBJ1-1, with TRBD1 matching 8 bases. The CDR3 is 17 residues long. The trim removed 3 bases at V and 3 bases at J, leaving 15 bases unmatched. From germline, CDR1 is GTSNPN and CDR2 SVGIG (reference sequence). The CDR3 loop is CAWSASFGQGIYTEAFF. In DNA form, the CDR3 reads TGTGCCTGGAGCGCCTCATTTGGACAGGGAATTTACACTGAAGCTTTCTTT.

V is TRBV6-1 and J is TRBJ2-4, with D unclear. Trimming pared 2 bases from V and 3 bases from J, leaving 14 bases between. Germline V gene data show CDR1 as MNHNS and CDR2 as SASEGT. The CDR3 contains 16 residues. Written as DNA, the CDR3 is TGTGCCAGCAGTGAAAATTTCGAGGCCGGCAAAAACATTCAGTACTTC. Encoded protein: CASSENFEAGKNIQYF.

V is TRBV2 and J is TRBJ2-3; a weak D match, TRBD1 (5 bases). V lost 10 bases and J 4 bases, leaving 27 bases between the germline ends. The CDR3 loop spans 17 amino acids. Germline CDR1 and CDR2: SNHLY and FYNNEI. The CDR3 protein is CATMLGAQGSVPDTQYF. DNA for the CDR3: TGTGCCACCATGCTTGGGGCCCAAGGGTCGGTTCCAGATACGCAGTATTTT.

This clone came up once. This chain joins TRBV6-5 and TRBJ1-1; tentative D call: TRBD1 (5 bases). The CDR3 totals 13 residues. Germline assignment: CDR1 MNHEY and CDR2 SVGAGI. The germline V and J ends were trimmed by 3 bases and 6 bases, with 11 bases remaining between them. The CDR3, as DNA: TGTGCCAGCAGTTATATGGCGGGGGCTGAAGCTTTCTTT. It codes for CASSYMAGAEAFF.

The gene calls are TRBV5-1 and TRBJ2-1; maybe TRBD2 (5 bases). Looked up from germline, CDR1 is SGHRS and CDR2 is YFSETQ. Trimming took 0 bases from V and 8 from J, leaving 18 bases between them. The CDR3 spans 16 residues. The CDR3 reads CASSLGGFVSLDEQFF. The CDR3 bases are TGCGCCAGCAGCTTGGGAGGGTTTGTTAGCCTCGATGAGCAGTTCTTC.

Turning to this clone: The junction does not match germline at one end; this may be a read error. The genes are TRBV5-1 and TRBJ2-3; maybe TRBD2 (6 bases). Germline lookup yields CDR1 SGHRS and CDR2 YFSETQ. The CDR3 contains 16 residues. CDR3 protein: CASSLLGGASTDTQYF. CDR3 DNA sequence: TGCGCCAGCAGCTTGCTTGGCGGGGCTAGCACTGATACGCAGTATTTT. Together with reference TRBV5-1 and TRBJ2-3, the CDR3 gives the full variable domain: KAGVTQTPRYLIKTRGQQVTLSCSPISGHRSVSWYQQTPGQGLQFLFEYFSETQRNKGNFPGRFSGRQFSNSRSEMNVSTLELGDSALYLCASSLLGGASTDTQYFGPGTRLTVL.

Only a few counts were recorded for this clone. CDR3 residues: CASSVSGGADTQYF. The CDR3 bases are TGTGCCAGCAGTGTTAGCGGGGGGGCAGATACGCAGTATTTT. The rearrangement uses TRBV2 and TRBJ2-3, with TRBD2 identical over 11 bases. This CDR3 has 14 amino acids. V gave up 4 bases and J gave up 4 bases; unmatched junction bases: 1. The germline V gene encodes CDR1 SNHLY and CDR2 FYNNEI.

The table lists this clone with a count of one. V is TRBV6-6 and J is TRBJ2-7; D possibly corresponds to TRBD2 (5 bases). The CDR3 sequence is 12 residues long. Germline assignment: CDR1 MNHNY and CDR2 SVGAGI (reference sequence). V dropped 6 bases and J dropped 7 bases, with 13 bases sitting between them. The CDR3 DNA is TGTGCCAGCAGACTAGAGGGTTGGGAGCAGTACTTC. This encodes CASRLEGWEQYF.

This chain uses TRBV5-4 with TRBJ2-2, with D possibly TRBD1 on 6 matching bases. CDR1 and CDR2 from the germline V gene are SGHNT and YYREEE (reference sequence). The CDR3 covers 16 residues. V lost 4 bases, J lost 2 bases, and 15 bases lay in between. The CDR3: CASSLGSGTNTGELFF. In DNA form, the CDR3 reads TGTGCCAGCAGCCTGGGGTCCGGGACAAACACCGGGGAGCTGTTTTTT.